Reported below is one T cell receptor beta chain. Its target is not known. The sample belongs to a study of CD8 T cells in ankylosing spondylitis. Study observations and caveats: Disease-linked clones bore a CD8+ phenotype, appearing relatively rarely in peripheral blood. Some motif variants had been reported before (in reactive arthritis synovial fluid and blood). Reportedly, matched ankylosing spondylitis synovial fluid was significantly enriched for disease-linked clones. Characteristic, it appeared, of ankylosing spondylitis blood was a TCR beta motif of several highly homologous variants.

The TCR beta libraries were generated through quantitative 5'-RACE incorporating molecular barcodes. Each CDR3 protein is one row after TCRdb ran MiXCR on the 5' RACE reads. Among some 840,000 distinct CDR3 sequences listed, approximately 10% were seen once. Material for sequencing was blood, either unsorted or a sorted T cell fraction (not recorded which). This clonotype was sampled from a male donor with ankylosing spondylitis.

This chain's CDR3 is CASTTGVGREQYF. The CDR3 DNA reads as TGTGCCAGCACCACAGGGGTTGGACGCGAGCAGTACTTC. This chain links TRBV12-3 or TRBV12-4 with TRBJ2-7; 7 nucleotides align to TRBD1. This CDR3 region has 13 residues. Trimming took 7 bases from V and 6 from J; bases not matched to a gene: 9.